This passage covers 13 T cell receptor beta chains from one sample sequenced in a study of cytomegalovirus exposure and HLA in healthy donors. Produced via immunoSEQ multiplex PCR; TCRdb's table is partial and in-frame only. The table shows fewer than 250,000 clones, with around nine tenths occurring only once. Sequencing was performed on PBMCs. The receptors stem from a man aged 18 to 30 in good health and CMV-seronegative.

The CDR3 DNA reads TGTGCCAGCAGTTTAGCAAGACTAGCGGGCAGAAACTACGAGCAGTACTTC. Translation: CASSLARLAGRNYEQYF. This chain uses TRBV28 with TRBJ2-7; 10 nucleotides align to TRBD2. Germline V gene lookup returns CDR1 MDHEN and CDR2 SYDVKM. The CDR3 extends over 17 amino acids. Trimming took 2 bases from V and 3 from J; bases not matched to a gene: 10.

The rearrangement links TRBV27 to TRBJ2-7; possibly TRBD2 for D (6 bases). Germline V lookup: CDR1 MNHEY, CDR2 SMNVEV (reference sequence). The length of the CDR3 is 15 residues. V was pared by 2 bases and J by 3 bases, with 14 bases between. This CDR3 is CASSLRGTPIYEQYF. The CDR3 nucleotides read TGTGCCAGCAGTTTACGGGGGACTCCAATCTACGAGCAGTACTTC.

As regards this clone: Additional DNA sequences in this sample encode the identical CDR3. J is TRBJ2-7 and V is TRBV9, with a possible D match to TRBD1 (5 bases). This CDR3 is 14 amino acids long. Germline V lookup: CDR1 SGDLS, CDR2 YYNGEE. V lost 0 bases and J 0 bases, leaving 7 bases between the germline ends. In DNA form, the CDR3 reads TGTGCCAGCAGCGTAGGTGACAGCTCCTACGAGCAGTACTTC. The encoded protein is CASSVGDSSYEQYF.

The rearrangement joins TRBV4-1 to TRBJ2-1; D gene ambiguous. Per the germline V gene, CDR1 is MGHRA and CDR2 is YSYEKL. The CDR3 sequence is 15 residues long. V dropped 1 base and J dropped 5 bases, with 12 bases sitting between them. DNA of the CDR3: TGCGCCAGCAGCCAAGCAGCGAGAGGCGACAATGAGCAGTTCTTC. As protein: CASSQAARGDNEQFF.

V is TRBV7-9 and J is TRBJ1-4; 12 positions agree with TRBD1. This CDR3 is built from 19 residues. V lost 6 bases and J lost 0; bases outside the gene matches: 11. CDR1 and CDR2 (germline): SEHNR, FQNEAQ (reference sequence). CDR3 sequence reads: CASSIGTGGFIATNEKLFF. The CDR3 DNA follows: TGTGCCAGCAGTATCGGGACAGGGGGCTTTATTGCAACTAATGAAAAACTGTTTTTT.

The chain is built from TRBV23-1 and TRBJ1-1, with a possible D match to TRBD1 (6 bases). TRBV23-1 is classed as an ORF, of uncertain function. The CDR3 extends over 15 amino acids. V was pared by 7 bases and J by 1 base, with 16 bases between. In DNA form, the CDR3 reads TGCGCCAGCAAAGGAACAGGGTTAGCGAACACTGAAGCTTTCTTT. Amino acids: CASKGTGLANTEAFF.

This clone is a singleton in its sample. This chain uses TRBV27 with TRBJ1-6; D is perhaps TRBD1 (6 bases). V lost 4 bases, J lost 8 bases, and 18 bases lay in between. From germline, CDR1 is MNHEY and CDR2 SMNVEV (reference sequence). This CDR3 contains 16 residues. CDR3 sequence reads: CASSYRRQAADSPLHF. In DNA, the CDR3 is TGTGCCAGCAGTTACCGCCGACAGGCTGCGGATTCACCCCTCCACTTT.

This chain links TRBV30 with TRBJ2-5, with 7 bases that match TRBD2. The CDR3 loop spans 14 amino acids. The germline V gene encodes CDR1 GTSNPN and CDR2 SVGIG (reference sequence). The V segment lost 0 bases and the J segment 5 bases; nucleotides outside the gene matches: 6. DNA for the CDR3: TGTGCCTGGAGTGTCCTCGGGGGGAGGGAGACCCAGTACTTC. It specifies CAWSVLGGRETQYF.

This chain connects TRBV9 to TRBJ2-1; TRBD2 matches 13 bases. Looked up from germline, CDR1 is SGDLS and CDR2 is YYNGEE. The junction had 7 bases not matched to a gene; V was cut back by 4 bases and J by 0 bases. The CDR3 extends over 18 amino acids. CDR3 sequence reads: CASSPGLAGLDSYNEQFF. The CDR3 DNA reads as TGTGCCAGCAGCCCGGGACTAGCGGGATTGGACTCCTACAATGAGCAGTTCTTC. The full variable domain, its missing parts supplied by reference TRBV9 and TRBJ2-1, is DSGVTQTPKHLITATGQRVTLRCSPRSGDLSVYWYQQSLDQGLQFLIQYYNGEERAKGNILERFSAQQFPDLHSELNLSSLELGDSALYFCASSPGLAGLDSYNEQFFGPGTRLTVL.

The chain joins TRBV25-1 to TRBJ2-1, with 12 bases aligning to TRBD2. V gave up 4 bases and J gave up 4 bases; unmatched junction bases: 8. The CDR3 consists of 17 residues. In germline, CDR1 is MGHDK, CDR2 SYGVNS. The CDR3 nucleotides are TGTGCCAGCAGTGGCCCGACTAGCGGGAGATCTTACAATGAGCAGTTCTTC. Translated, it gives CASSGPTSGRSYNEQFF.

This chain connects TRBV28 to TRBJ2-1; the match to TRBD2 covers 9 bases. The V gene end was trimmed by 3 bases and the J gene end by 7 bases; junction bases not matched to a gene: 7. The germline CDR1 and CDR2 sequences are MDHEN and SYDVKM. CDR3 length: 15 amino acids. The CDR3 coding sequence is TGTGCCAGCAGTTTTGTTAGCGGGAGTCGGAATGAGCAGTTCTTC. Translation gives CASSFVSGSRNEQFF.

The chain joins TRBV11-3 to TRBJ2-3; 7 bases match TRBD2. Germline V gene lookup returns CDR1 SGHNT and CDR2 YENEEA. The V and J ends lost 1 base and 10 bases, in that order; junction bases with no gene match: 11. CDR3 length: 15 amino acids. CDR3 sequence (DNA): TGTGCCAGCAGCTTAGGGCGGACTAGTGGAGCGGCGCAGTATTTT. Protein sequence: CASSLGRTSGAAQYF.

The chain uses TRBV27 and TRBJ2-2, with TRBD1 identical over 7 bases. CDR1 is MNHEY, CDR2 SMNVEV, per germline (reference sequence). The CDR3 sequence is 13 residues long. Unmatched junction bases numbered 4, after V lost 8 bases and J lost 4 bases. The CDR3 reads CASGDRVTGELFF. In nucleotides, the CDR3 is TGTGCCAGCGGGGACAGAGTCACCGGGGAGCTGTTTTTT.